This T cell receptor (beta chain) appears in the sequencing data of a study of blood T cell repertoires in COVID-19 (TCRdb year 2020). In terms of the full investigation: Collaborator samples came from the United States, Italy and Spain and covered acute and convalescent phases of COVID-19. The prospective study material was composed of cDNA or gDNA derived from T cells, B-cell-depleted T cells, or PBMCs. The dataset comprised deeply sampled blood TCRbeta repertoires from subjects exposed to, actively infected with, or recovered from COVID-19. The repertoires were made available in a free public database intended to serve as a resource for research on the immune response to SARS-CoV-2. The samples were drawn from the first 160 participants of the ongoing ImmuneRACE study and from 1,200 or so subjects provided by 6 global collaborators. The sample metadata nearly always contained a de-identified subject ID, COVID-19 status, age in years and sex. HLA class I and class II types, where available, came from metadata supplied by the sample provider rather than from assay-based typing. Beyond this particular receptor, the publication reports: The amount of clinical and demographic metadata varied by source and participant and was provided uncurated.

Collaborating institutions collected whole blood in K2EDTA tubes following their own protocols. Collaborator samples were shipped for TCRbeta analysis as frozen whole blood, isolated PBMCs, or DNA extracted from either sample type. TCRbeta CDR3 regions were amplified from genomic DNA by means of the immunoSEQ Assay, a bias-controlled multiplex PCR. As for the authors' bioinformatics: The number of nucleated cells in each sample was estimated from the amplification of reference gene primers within the assay. Sequence reads were collapsed and filtered to measure the absolute abundance of every unique TCRbeta CDR3 rearrangement. For each sample, productive Simpson clonality was calculated by taking the square root of Simpson's diversity index across productive rearrangements. This immuneACCESS table, as held by TCRdb, lists in-frame sequences with V and J called but not all clones. Of the missing ones, under half trace to an unresolved V gene in checked studies; the others have no known cause. V, J and clone size derive from that table, while D and trimming were established from the DNA sequence. Present in this sample are roughly 130,000 clones, roughly 80% of which were seen just once. The top ten hold 3% to 3.5% of the sample.

Inclusive of the bounding cysteine and phenylalanine, the CDR3 is 17 residues long. The only DNA kept is the CDR3, 51 bases in frame from the first base. After removal of 6 bases from V and 1 base from J, the junction retains 9 bases not matched to a gene. According to the germline V gene, CDR1 reads SGHTA and CDR2 reads FQGNSA. With regard to this clone: There is no known antigen for this receptor. The record has no base qualities; no much larger clone is one base away.

This receptor was identified in a woman aged 80 or over with acute or convalescent COVID-19. Sequenced input: peripheral blood. This chain joins TRBV7-2 to TRBJ2-6; TRBD2 agrees with 7 junctional bases. The sequenced DNA: TGTGCCAGCAGTCCAGTGGGGGGAGGGTCTGGGGCCAACGTCCTGACTTTC. It is translated as CASSPVGGGSGANVLTF. Here the CDR3 is joined to the reference TRBV7-2 and TRBJ2-6 genes, and the full variable domain is: GAGVSQSPSNKVTEKGKDVELRCDPISGHTALYWYRQSLGQGLEFLIYFQGNSAPDKSGLPSDRFSAERTGGSVSTLTIQRTQQEDSAVYLCASSPVGGGSGANVLTFGAGSRLTVL.